The 19 T cell receptor beta chains in this list originate from one sample, sequenced in a study of T cells in localized non-small cell lung cancer. Measured with immunoSEQ multiplex PCR; TCRdb has only the in-frame clones, and not every one. The profile shows some 22,000 clones, roughly nine tenths of them singletons. The sample consisted of PBMCs, taken before any cancer treatment. The receptors shown here come from a man aged 40 to 70 with stage II squamous cell lung carcinoma.

The chain combines TRBV10-1 with TRBJ2-3, with 8 bases matching TRBD2. The length of the CDR3 is 15 residues. In germline, CDR1 is WNHNN, CDR2 SYGVQD (reference sequence). With V trimmed by 4 bases and J by 6 bases, 9 bases remained unmatched. The CDR3 DNA follows: TGCGCCAGCAGTGCAGAGGTAGCGGGGTTCGATACGCAGTATTTT. This translates into CASSAEVAGFDTQYF.

CDR3 nucleotide sequence: TGTGCCAGCAGCGTCCTGGACAGAGGCACAGATACGCAGTATTTT. Residues: CASSVLDRGTDTQYF. The V call is TRBV9, the J call TRBJ2-3, with D maybe TRBD1 (6 bases). The CDR3 length is 15 residues. V was clipped by 2 bases and J by 1 base, with 11 bases between them. Germline lookup yields CDR1 SGDLS and CDR2 YYNGEE.

The chain joins TRBV9 to TRBJ2-7; perhaps TRBD1 as D (5 bases). CDR3 length: 14 amino acids. Trimming took 4 bases from V and 0 from J, leaving 11 bases between them. Germline CDR1 is SGDLS and CDR2 is YYNGEE. The CDR3 loop is CASSRHDSSYEQYF. CDR3 in DNA: TGTGCCAGCAGCCGACACGACAGCTCCTACGAGCAGTACTTC.

This clone was counted between two and nine times. The rearrangement links TRBV10-1 to TRBJ2-7; D unresolved. Trimming shortened V by 3 bases and J by 3 bases, and 3 bases separated the two germline ends. Per germline, CDR1 WNHNN and CDR2 SYGVQD (reference sequence). The CDR3 contains 11 residues. The chain's CDR3 is CASSDNYEQYF. CDR3 coding DNA: TGCGCCAGCAGTGATAACTACGAGCAGTACTTC.

This sequence joins TRBV30 and TRBJ1-5, with D perhaps TRBD1 (6 bases). This CDR3 is 15 amino acids long. Germline CDR1 reads GTSNPN; CDR2 reads SVGIG (reference sequence). Trimming shortened V by 1 base and J by 3 bases, and 13 bases separated the two germline ends. The DNA of the CDR3 is TGTGCCTGGAGTGGGGGGCTAGGGTTCAATCAGCCCCAGCATTTT. Protein: CAWSGGLGFNQPQHF.

The gene calls are TRBV5-4 and TRBJ2-1, with 9 bases aligning to TRBD2. The CDR3 runs 17 residues. V lost 4 bases, J lost 2 bases, and 10 bases stayed unmatched. The germline gives CDR1 SGHNT, CDR2 YYREEE (reference sequence). The CDR3 bases are TGTGCCAGCAGCCTAAGTAGCGGGGGCCAAACCTACAATGAGCAGTTCTTC. Encoded protein: CASSLSSGGQTYNEQFF.

Sample share makes this clone medium-sized. The chain joins TRBV19 to TRBJ1-2; 7 nucleotides align to TRBD1. CDR1 and CDR2 (germline): LNHDA, SQIVND (reference sequence). Trimming removed 2 bases from V and 4 bases from J; junction bases left unmatched: 7. The CDR3 consists of 15 residues. CDR3 sequence reads: CASSISGQDSYGYTF. The DNA for the CDR3 is TGTGCCAGTAGTATATCCGGACAGGATAGCTATGGCTACACCTTC. Full variable domain (outside the CDR3, taken from reference TRBV19 and TRBJ1-2): DGGITQSPKYLFRKEGQNVTLSCEQNLNHDAMYWYRQDPGQGLRLIYYSQIVNDFQKGDIAEGYSVSREKKESFPLTVTSAQKNPTAFYLCASSISGQDSYGYTFGSGTRLTVV.

By share, this clone ranks as medium-sized. The chain combines TRBV2 with TRBJ1-1, with 7 positions matching TRBD1. The junction had 4 bases not matched to a gene; V was cut back by 6 bases and J by 0 bases. The CDR3 is 14 amino acids. From germline, CDR1 is SNHLY and CDR2 FYNNEI. The CDR3 region is CASRQGSVNTEAFF. In nucleotides, the CDR3 is TGTGCCAGCAGACAGGGGAGTGTGAACACTGAAGCTTTCTTT. The complete variable domain, with remaining parts taken from reference TRBV2 and TRBJ1-1, reads EPEVTQTPSHQVTQMGQEVILRCVPISNHLYFYWYRQILGQKVEFLVSFYNNEISEKSEIFDDQFSVERPDGSNFTLKIRSTKLEDSAMYFCASRQGSVNTEAFFGQGTRLTVV.

The V call is TRBV11-2, the J call TRBJ2-1, with D unclear. V shed 3 bases and J shed 7 bases, with 10 bases lying between them. This CDR3 region has 13 residues. Germline V CDR1 and CDR2: SGHAT, FQNNGV. The CDR3 sequence: CASSFVEGNEQFF. In DNA form, the CDR3 reads TGTGCCAGCAGCTTTGTAGAAGGGAATGAGCAGTTCTTC.

The rearrangement links TRBV10-3 to TRBJ2-1, with D possibly TRBD2 on 6 matching bases. The germline CDR1 and CDR2 sequences are ENHRY and SYGVKD. CDR3 length equals 15 residues. V lost 3 bases to trimming and J lost 13 bases, with 22 bases between them. The CDR3 DNA follows: TGTGCCATCAGTGACGGGTCGGGCGGCCGGGAGTCTCAGTTCTTC. Amino acid sequence: CAISDGSGGRESQFF.

This chain uses TRBV5-1 with TRBJ2-3; D is unclear. V was shortened by 3 bases and J by 2 bases, with 4 bases between the two germline ends. CDR3 size: 12 residues. Germline values: CDR1 SGHRS, CDR2 YFSETQ. The CDR3 nucleotides are TGCGCCAGCAGCTCTCACACAGATACGCAGTATTTT. Its translation: CASSSHTDTQYF.

The CDR3 is CASSPQGLAEETQYF. In nucleotides, the CDR3 is TGTGCCAGCAGCCCCCAGGGACTAGCGGAAGAGACCCAGTACTTC. This chain uses TRBV7-2 with TRBJ2-5; 11 bases line up with TRBD2. Germline V gene data show CDR1 as SGHTA and CDR2 as FQGNSA. J lost 3 bases, V lost 5 bases, and 5 bases had no gene match. This CDR3 is built from 15 residues.

The rearrangement joins TRBV9 to TRBJ1-6; the D gene is possibly TRBD1 (5 bases). This CDR3 is 16 amino acids long. The germline gives CDR1 SGDLS, CDR2 YYNGEE. V lost 3 bases to trimming and J lost 5 bases, with 15 bases between them. As DNA, the CDR3 is TGTGCCAGCAGCGAGGGGTCGCCCAGGGATAATTCACCCCTCCACTTT. Protein sequence: CASSEGSPRDNSPLHF.

The chain employs TRBV2 and TRBJ1-2; D not certain. CDR1 SNHLY and CDR2 FYNNEI come from the germline V gene. The V and J ends lost 6 bases and 0 bases respectively, with 14 bases between them. This CDR3 has 15 amino acids. Here the CDR3 DNA reads TGTGCCAGCAGGACCACAAGCTTTGCTAACTATGGCTACACCTTC. Residues: CASRTTSFANYGYTF.

CDR3 amino acids: CAISRDRGNQPQHF. DNA for the CDR3: TGTGCCATCAGCCGGGACAGGGGCAATCAGCCCCAGCATTTT. The chain employs TRBV10-3 and TRBJ1-5; TRBD1 matches at 9 bases. V shed 6 bases and J 2 bases; nucleotides not matched to a gene: 2. This CDR3 has 14 amino acids. CDR1 is ENHRY and CDR2 is SYGVKD in the germline V gene.

The chain links TRBV7-6 to TRBJ2-1; TRBD1 is a possible D gene (5 bases). Germline V gives CDR1 SGHVS, CDR2 FNYEAQ. The CDR3 sequence is 13 residues long. V gave up 3 bases and J gave up 5 bases, with 8 bases separating them. The CDR3 DNA reads TGTGCCAGCAGCTTGGGGCTGGACAATGAGCAGTTCTTC. This codes for CASSLGLDNEQFF.

V and J are TRBV25-1 and TRBJ2-7, with unresolved D. Germline values: CDR1 MGHDK, CDR2 SYGVNS. Trimming shortened V by 5 bases and J by 7 bases, and 9 bases separated the two germline ends. This CDR3 has 11 residues. The CDR3 bases are TGTGCCAGCAGTCGCAGCTTTGAGCAGTACTTC. Translating gives CASSRSFEQYF.

V usage is TRBV5-6 and J usage is TRBJ1-1; the D is unclear. Germline-derived CDR1 and CDR2 are SGHDT and YYEEEE. The CDR3 sequence is 13 residues long. V was shortened by 5 bases and J by 1 base, with 9 bases between the two germline ends. The CDR3 DNA reads as TGTGCCAGCAGTCCCTGGGGGAACACTGAAGCTTTCTTT. This gives the protein CASSPWGNTEAFF. The full variable domain, completed using reference TRBV5-6 and TRBJ1-1, is DAGVTQSPTHLIKTRGQQVTLRCSPKSGHDTVSWYQQALGQGPQFIFQYYEEEERQRGNFPDRFSGHQFPNYSSELNVNALLLGDSALYLCASSPWGNTEAFFGQGTRLTVV.

Only one count was recorded for this clone. The chain recombines TRBV4-3 with TRBJ1-2, with 9 bases aligning to TRBD1. V lost 3 bases, J lost 4 bases, and 9 bases stayed unmatched. The CDR3 runs 16 residues. The germline V gene encodes CDR1 LGHNA and CDR2 YSLEER. The CDR3 nucleotides are TGCGCCAGCAGCCAGGAACCGGGACAGGGTGCCTATGGCTACACCTTC. Protein: CASSQEPGQGAYGYTF.